A selection of T cell receptor beta chains follows, all from one sample in a study of a mutant IDH1 vaccine in newly diagnosed glioma. The antigens of these receptors remain unknown. Sequenced by immunoSEQ multiplex PCR; TCRdb stores in-frame clones only, minus some. Of over 40,000 clones in the sample, 81% are singletons; the top ten hold approximately 4.7%. The sequences come from PBMCs, collected from a glioma patient whose treatment included an IDH1 peptide vaccine. The receptors were gathered from a woman aged 40-49 years with glioma. Some clones in this sample may be carry-over from other donors' samples. The CDR3 runs from the conserved cysteine through the conserved F or W. The D gene is left open where the match is weak. Size tells how often a clone was seen (once, few, many) or the class of an expanded clone, and some rows leave it out.

TRBJ2-1 | . | TRBD2 | TRBV14 | TGTGCCAGCAGCCAAGATACGCCTAGCGGGGGCAATGAGCAGTTCTTC | CASSQDTPSGGNEQFF
TRBJ2-3 | . | . | TRBV7-2 | TGTGCCAGCAGCTTAAACCCGGCTGGCCGGGTCACAGATACGCAGTATTTT | CASSLNPAGRVTDTQYF
TRBJ1-2 | . | . | TRBV6-6 | TGTGCCAGTTTGGCAAATGGCTACACCTTC | CASLANGYTF
TRBJ2-5 | . | . | TRBV15 | TGTGCCACCAGCAGAGATATAGTAAATCAAGAGACCCAGTACTTC | CATSRDIVNQETQYF
TRBJ2-4 | . | . | TRBV4-3 | TGCGCCAGCAGCCCGAAGACAGGAAACATTCAGTACTTC | CASSPKTGNIQYF
TRBJ1-2 | once | TRBD1 | TRBV6-5 | TGTGCCAGCTCGCAGGGGGTTTCTAACTATGGCTACACCTTC | CASSQGVSNYGYTF
TRBJ2-7 | . | TRBD2 | TRBV18 | TGTGCCAGCTCACCAGGGACAGGGGTAACTAGCGGGAGGTTTCTCGAGCAGTACTTC | CASSPGTGVTSGRFLEQYF
TRBJ1-3 | . | . | TRBV4-2 | TGTGCCAGCAGCCAAGAAACGGGAAGCTCTGGAAACACCATATATTTT | CASSQETGSSGNTIYF
TRBJ1-6 | . | TRBD1 | TRBV9 | TGTGCCAGCAGCAGCCGGACAGGGAATTCACCCCTCCACTTT | CASSSRTGNSPLHF
TRBJ2-3 | . | . | TRBV6-5 | TGTGCCAGCAGGCCCACAGGAATAATTACGCAGTATTTT | CASRPTGIITQYF
TRBJ2-7 | . | TRBD1 | TRBV28 | TGTGCCAGCAGTTTATTCGGGACAGGGGGCGACGAGCAGTACTTC | CASSLFGTGGDEQYF
TRBJ1-4 | . | . | TRBV28 | TGTGCCAGCAGTTTGGGTGGACAGCAAGGAAAACTGTTTTTT | CASSLGGQQGKLFF
TRBJ2-7 | . | TRBD1 | TRBV28 | TGTGCCAGCCGCTACAGGGGGAGCTCCTACGAGCAGTACTTC | CASRYRGSSYEQYF
TRBJ2-5 | few | . | TRBV10-3 | TGTGCCATCGGTCAGGGGGAGACCCAGTACTTC | CAIGQGETQYF
TRBJ1-1 | . | TRBD1 | TRBV28 | TGTGCCAGCAGTTGGACAGGGTATAACACTGAAGCTTTCTTT | CASSWTGYNTEAFF
TRBJ1-2 | . | . | TRBV6-1 | TGTGCCAGCAGTGAAGTTGGGCAAGGCTACACCTTC | CASSEVGQGYTF
TRBJ1-5 | . | TRBD1 | TRBV28 | TGTGCCAGCAGTTGGACAGGGCTAAATCAGCCCCAGCATTTT | CASSWTGLNQPQHF
TRBJ1-6 | . | TRBD1 | TRBV4-1 | TGCGCCAGCAAAACTCGACAGGGTGATTCACCCCTCCACTTT | CASKTRQGDSPLHF
TRBJ1-5 | . | TRBD1 | TRBV7-6 | TGTGCCAGCAGCCCCTCGGACAGGATAACCAATCAGCCCCAGCATTTT | CASSPSDRITNQPQHF
TRBJ2-4 | once | . | TRBV29-1 | TGCAGCGTTGAAGGAGGGCAGGGTTCCAGCGGGAACATTCAGTACTTC | CSVEGGQGSSGNIQYF
TRBJ2-5 | . | TRBD1 | TRBV9 | TGTGCCAGCAGCGTAGCGGGACAGGTGGAGACCCAGTACTTC | CASSVAGQVETQYF
TRBJ1-1 | . | . | TRBV5-1 | TGCGCCAGCACCCGGGGGGATACCGAACCTGAAGCTTTCTTT | CASTRGDTEPEAFF
TRBJ2-7 | few | . | TRBV20-1 | TGCAGTGCTAGGGGTTGGAGGGAGCAGTACTTC | CSARGWREQYF
TRBJ2-7 | . | TRBD1 | TRBV2 | TGTGCCAGCAGTGCAACAGGGGTATACTACGAGCAGTACTTC | CASSATGVYYEQYF
TRBJ1-1 | . | . | TRBV10-3 | TGTGCCATCAGTGAGTTCGGTGGGCTGAACACTGAAGCTTTCTTT | CAISEFGGLNTEAFF
TRBJ1-5 | few | . | TRBV28 | TGTGCCTATGGGGTGGGCAATCAGCCCCAGCATTTT | CAYGVGNQPQHF
TRBJ2-7 | . | TRBD1 | TRBV18 | TGTGCCAGCTCACCCTTGCTGGGACAGGGTTTTTACGAGCAGTACTTC | CASSPLLGQGFYEQYF
TRBJ1-2 | . | TRBD1 | TRBV9 | TGTGCCAGCAGCGGACTAACAGGGGGCAGGGCGCCTGGCTACACCTTC | CASSGLTGGRAPGYTF
TRBJ1-4 | . | . | TRBV19 | TGTGCCAGTAGGGCCAGTACCGCAACTAATGAAAAACTGTTTTTT | CASRASTATNEKLFF
TRBJ2-1 | . | . | TRBV5-5 | TGTGCCAGCAGCTTGGTTGTGGGAGTGAATGAGCAGTTCTTC | CASSLVVGVNEQFF
TRBJ1-5 | . | TRBD1 | TRBV2 | TGTGCCAGCAGGCCGGGACAGTATAGCAATCAGCCCCAGCATTTT | CASRPGQYSNQPQHF
TRBJ1-2 | . | TRBD1 | TRBV2 | TGTGCCACTCCGGGACAGACTAACTATGGCTACACCTTC | CATPGQTNYGYTF
TRBJ2-1 | . | TRBD2 | TRBV7-9 | TGTGCCAGCAGCCCCATTCGGGAGGCGGAGTTTAATGAGCAGTTCTTC | CASSPIREAEFNEQFF
TRBJ2-6 | . | . | TRBV4-3 | TGCGCCAGCAGCCAAGGAGGCGGCTCTGGGGCCAACGTCCTGACTTTC | CASSQGGGSGANVLTF
TRBJ2-2 | . | . | TRBV6-1 | TGTGCCAGCAGGGTGGTCAACGGGGAGCTGTTTTTT | CASRVVNGELFF
TRBJ1-2 | . | TRBD1 | TRBV4-1 | TGCGCCAGCAGCCAGGTGGACAGGGGGATTGGCTACACCTTC | CASSQVDRGIGYTF
TRBJ2-2 | . | TRBD2 | TRBV9 | TGTGCCAGCAGCACGCCTGTTGCGGGAGCGAACACCGGGGAGCTGTTTTTT | CASSTPVAGANTGELFF
TRBJ2-7 | . | . | TRBV9 | TGTGCCAGCAGCGGTGACGCCCGCGGCTCCGAGCAGTACTTC | CASSGDARGSEQYF
TRBJ2-3 | . | TRBD1 | TRBV6-4 | TGTGCCAGCAGTGAGGAGACAGGGGTAGATACGCAGTATTTT | CASSEETGVDTQYF
TRBJ1-2 | . | . | TRBV5-1 | TGCGCCAGCAGCGCAAGCGGGGGCCCATATGGCTACACCTTC | CASSASGGPYGYTF
TRBJ2-2 | few | . | TRBV11-3 | TGTGCCAGCAGCTTAGCTGGACATACTACCGGGGAGCTGTTTTTT | CASSLAGHTTGELFF
TRBJ1-5 | . | . | TRBV5-8 | TGTGCCAGCAGCGGCGAGGGGAATCAGCCCCAGCATTTT | CASSGEGNQPQHF
TRBJ2-5 | . | . | TRBV27 | TGTGCCAGCAGTCCCCTTTTGGACCAAGAGACCCAGTACTTC | CASSPLLDQETQYF
TRBJ1-1 | . | . | TRBV4-1 | TGCGCCAGCAGCCAAGATGGGGGGAGCGGTGATTATGAAGCTTTCTTT | CASSQDGGSGDYEAFF
TRBJ2-4 | . | . | TRBV10-1 | TGCGCCAGACCCACGGGAGCCAAAAACATTCAGTACTTC | CARPTGAKNIQYF
TRBJ1-2 | . | . | TRBV27 | TGTGCCAGCAGTTTGACAGTCAACTATGGCTACACCTTC | CASSLTVNYGYTF
TRBJ2-2 | . | TRBD2 | TRBV4-2 | TGTGCCAGCAGCCAAGGGGGGAGCGGGAGCCGTGTCACCGGGGAGCTGTTTTTT | CASSQGGSGSRVTGELFF
TRBJ1-6 | . | . | TRBV28 | TGTGCCAGCAGACTCCGGAGCACCTATAATTCACCCCTCCACTTT | CASRLRSTYNSPLHF
TRBJ2-3 | once | . | TRBV14 | TGTGCCAGCAGCCAAGATCTCAAACTGGGATCAGACACAGATACGCAGTATTTT | CASSQDLKLGSDTDTQYF
TRBJ2-3 | . | TRBD2 | TRBV7-2 | TGTGCCAGCAGGGGGGGGGCTAGCGGGAGGGCCGCAGATACGCAGTATTTT | CASRGGASGRAADTQYF